What follows are 20 T cell receptor beta chains derived from one specimen sequenced in a study of blood T cell repertoires in COVID-19. The protocol was immunoSEQ multiplex PCR, while the TCRdb copy is restricted to in-frame clones and leaves out a portion. The sample lists some 35,000 clones; approximately 86% were seen once. Material: peripheral blood. The receptors were sampled from a human donor in a cohort sampled during active COVID-19.

The chain has TRBV5-1 and TRBJ2-1; D possibly corresponds to TRBD1 (6 bases). The germline V gene has CDR1 SGHRS and CDR2 YFSETQ. CDR3 length: 17 amino acids. V gave up 3 bases and J gave up 8 bases, with 24 bases separating them. The CDR3 loop is CASSYLPTGLVRDEQFF. As DNA, the CDR3 is TGCGCCAGCAGCTACCTTCCGACAGGTTTGGTTCGGGATGAGCAGTTCTTC. The full variable domain, in which reference TRBV5-1 and TRBJ2-1 provide the parts outside the CDR3, is KAGVTQTPRYLIKTRGQQVTLSCSPISGHRSVSWYQQTPGQGLQFLFEYFSETQRNKGNFPGRFSGRQFSNSRSEMNVSTLELGDSALYLCASSYLPTGLVRDEQFFGPGTRLTVL.

This chain joins TRBV7-2 and TRBJ2-1; D perhaps matches TRBD2 (6 bases). V dropped 1 base and J dropped 0 bases, with 7 bases sitting between them. CDR3 length equals 15 residues. CDR1 is SGHTA and CDR2 is FQGNSA in the germline V gene. CDR3 nucleotide sequence: TGTGCCAGCAGCTTAGTGCGGGGCTCCTACAATGAGCAGTTCTTC. Its translation: CASSLVRGSYNEQFF. The full variable domain, with the rest looked up from reference TRBV7-2 and TRBJ2-1, is GAGVSQSPSNKVTEKGKDVELRCDPISGHTALYWYRQSLGQGLEFLIYFQGNSAPDKSGLPSDRFSAERTGGSVSTLTIQRTQQEDSAVYLCASSLVRGSYNEQFFGPGTRLTVL.

The rearrangement joins TRBV29-1 to TRBJ1-1; D unclear. The CDR3 is 12 amino acids. Trimming removed 4 bases at V and 0 bases at J, with 6 bases between. Germline V gives CDR1 SQVTM, CDR2 ANQGSEA. This CDR3 is CSVVPMNTEAFF. Written as DNA, the CDR3 is TGCAGCGTTGTCCCCATGAACACTGAAGCTTTCTTT.

This clone was seen once. The chain links TRBV7-3 to TRBJ2-3, with TRBD2 matching over 12 bases. This CDR3 has 16 amino acids. Germline lookup yields CDR1 SGHTA and CDR2 FQGTGA. V was clipped by 4 bases and J by 2 bases; unmatched bases: 4. In DNA, the CDR3 is TGTGCCAGCAGCTCGGGACTAGCGGGCCTCACAGATACGCAGTATTTT. Translation gives CASSSGLAGLTDTQYF. Combining the CDR3 with reference TRBV7-3 and TRBJ2-3 gives the whole variable domain GAGVSQTPSNKVTEKGKYVELRCDPISGHTALYWYRQSLGQGPEFLIYFQGTGAADDSGLPNDRFFAVRPEGSVSTLKIQRTERGDSAVYLCASSSGLAGLTDTQYFGPGTRLTVL.

This clone has a single count. Here the CDR3 DNA reads TGCGCCAGCAGCTACGGGGACAGTACCTATGGCTACACCTTC. This codes for CASSYGDSTYGYTF. This chain joins TRBV5-1 and TRBJ1-2, with 7 nucleotides matching TRBD1. V lost 3 bases, J lost 4 bases, and 6 bases stayed unmatched. CDR3 length: 14 residues. Germline V gene sequence: CDR1 SGHRS, CDR2 YFSETQ.

The chain joins TRBV18 to TRBJ1-6; TRBD1 might be the D (6 bases). CDR1 and CDR2 (germline): KGHSH, LQKENI. The V gene lost 1 base and the J gene lost 5 bases, with 12 bases spanning the gap. This CDR3 has 16 amino acids. DNA of the CDR3: TGTGCCAGCTCACCACTGACCAAGGGGGATAATTCACCCCTCCACTTT. This codes for CASSPLTKGDNSPLHF.

The J gene is TRBJ1-5, the V gene TRBV7-9, with TRBD1 matching 8 bases. Germline V CDR1 and CDR2: SEHNR, FQNEAQ (reference sequence). This CDR3 has 17 amino acids. The trim removed 1 base at V and 1 base at J, leaving 6 bases unmatched. Written as DNA, the CDR3 is TGTGCCAGCAGCTTAGAGGACAGGGTCTTAAGCAATCAGCCCCAGCATTTT. It yields the protein CASSLEDRVLSNQPQHF.

The chain carries TRBV27 and TRBJ2-1; the D gene is possibly TRBD1 (9 bases). The CDR3 covers 19 residues. Trimming removed 7 bases at V and 4 bases at J, with 29 bases between. CDR1 and CDR2 from the germline V gene are MNHEY and SMNVEV (reference sequence). Here the CDR3 reads CASTDGTGWGREAYNEQFF. The CDR3 DNA reads TGTGCCAGCACCGACGGGACAGGGTGGGGGCGGGAGGCGTACAATGAGCAGTTCTTC.

The chain joins TRBV7-3 to TRBJ2-1; maybe TRBD2 (6 bases). V lost 1 base and J lost 0, with 13 bases in between. The CDR3 is made up of 17 amino acids. CDR1 and CDR2 (germline): SGHTA, FQGTGA. CDR3 amino acids: CASSLNSGLSSYNEQFF. CDR3 bases: TGTGCCAGCAGCTTAAATAGCGGCCTTAGCTCCTACAATGAGCAGTTCTTC. The whole variable domain, filled in from reference TRBV7-3 and TRBJ2-1, reads GAGVSQTPSNKVTEKGKYVELRCDPISGHTALYWYRQSLGQGPEFLIYFQGTGAADDSGLPNDRFFAVRPEGSVSTLKIQRTERGDSAVYLCASSLNSGLSSYNEQFFGPGTRLTVL.

This rearrangement joins TRBV29-1 to TRBJ2-1; 8 bases match TRBD1. This CDR3 is 14 amino acids long. Germline V CDR1 and CDR2: SQVTM, ANQGSEA. The V segment lost 6 bases and the J segment 6 bases; nucleotides outside the gene matches: 10. The CDR3 is CSVGQASMLNEQFF. DNA for the CDR3: TGCAGCGTGGGACAGGCGTCTATGCTCAATGAGCAGTTCTTC.

V gene TRBV13 combines with J gene TRBJ1-1; 9 nucleotides agree with TRBD1. CDR1 and CDR2 (germline): PRHDT, FYEKMQ (reference sequence). V was pared by 0 bases and J by 3 bases, with 8 bases of the junction left unmatched. The CDR3 has 17 residues. The CDR3: CASSLGTGGAQYTEAFF. CDR3 sequence (DNA): TGTGCCAGCAGCTTAGGAACAGGGGGCGCGCAGTACACTGAAGCTTTCTTT.

The V gene is TRBV24-1, the J gene TRBJ2-5; D gene ambiguous. Trimming removed 5 bases from V and 5 bases from J, with 8 bases in between. The CDR3 consists of 12 residues. Germline values: CDR1 KGHDR, CDR2 SFDVKD. DNA of the CDR3: TGTGCCACCAGTGTTGACGGGGAGACCCAGTACTTC. It codes for CATSVDGETQYF.

This chain links TRBV2 with TRBJ2-3, with a weak D call TRBD2 (6 bases). Trimming took off 7 bases at V and 7 bases at J, with 15 bases between the two ends. This CDR3 is built from 13 residues. Germline lookup yields CDR1 SNHLY and CDR2 FYNNEI. The CDR3 DNA sequence: TGTGCCAGCAACCGGCGGGGACCCTATACGCAGTATTTT. Translated, it gives CASNRRGPYTQYF.

The rearrangement uses TRBV2 and TRBJ1-2; a weak D match, TRBD1 (5 bases). Trimming shortened V by 8 bases and J by 4 bases, and 11 bases separated the two germline ends. The CDR3 is 12 residues long. Per germline, CDR1 SNHLY and CDR2 FYNNEI. The CDR3 DNA reads TGTGCCAGCCCCGACAGTTTCTATGGCTACACCTTC. It encodes CASPDSFYGYTF.

The V call is TRBV23-1, the J call TRBJ2-5; D not resolved. TRBV23-1 is an open reading frame whose function is uncertain. CDR3 length equals 13 residues. With 5 bases removed from V and 0 bases from J, the gap between germline ends came to 7 bases. CDR3 sequence: CASSGPNQETQYF. The CDR3 DNA reads TGCGCCAGCAGTGGGCCTAACCAAGAGACCCAGTACTTC.

This chain connects TRBV6-5 to TRBJ2-1, with TRBD2 matching over 7 bases. Germline V lookup: CDR1 MNHEY, CDR2 SVGAGI. The J segment lost 7 bases and the V segment lost 2 bases, leaving 11 bases of the junction unmatched. The length of the CDR3 is 16 residues. CDR3 region: CASSYGWRREGNEQFF. The DNA of the CDR3 is TGTGCCAGCAGTTACGGCTGGAGAAGGGAGGGAAATGAGCAGTTCTTC.

The J gene is TRBJ2-7, the V gene TRBV4-1, with a weak D call TRBD1 (6 bases). This CDR3 is built from 16 residues. Germline values: CDR1 MGHRA, CDR2 YSYEKL. V shed 4 bases and J shed 2 bases, with 18 bases lying between them. DNA of the CDR3: TGCGCCAGCAGCCCGGGATCTACTTACAGGGCCTACGAGCAGTACTTC. Its translation: CASSPGSTYRAYEQYF.

This clone turned up a few times. This chain joins TRBV2 and TRBJ2-3; D possibly corresponds to TRBD1 (7 bases). V was clipped by 6 bases and J by 11 bases, with 18 bases between them. The CDR3 runs 13 residues. Germline assignment: CDR1 SNHLY and CDR2 FYNNEI. The CDR3, as DNA: TGTGCCAGCAGCACCCAGACAGGGACTCAGCAGTATTTT. It translates to CASSTQTGTQQYF.

This sequence joins TRBV27 and TRBJ2-7, with D tentatively TRBD2 (6 bases). The CDR3 is made up of 15 amino acids. The V end lost 2 bases, the J end lost 4 bases, and 15 bases lay between the germline ends. Germline V gives CDR1 MNHEY, CDR2 SMNVEV (reference sequence). CDR3 in DNA: TGTGCCAGCAGTTTACGGGGACGGCGGGATTACGAGCAGTACTTC. The encoded protein is CASSLRGRRDYEQYF.

This clone has a handful of counts. V gene TRBV18 combines with J gene TRBJ1-1, with 9 bases fitting TRBD1. V was pared by 6 bases and J by 8 bases, with 4 bases of the junction left unmatched. Germline CDR1 reads KGHSH; CDR2 reads LQKENI. CDR3 size: 12 residues. The CDR3 region is CASSSGQGEAFF. CDR3 nucleotide sequence: TGTGCCAGCTCTTCGGGACAGGGCGAAGCTTTCTTT.